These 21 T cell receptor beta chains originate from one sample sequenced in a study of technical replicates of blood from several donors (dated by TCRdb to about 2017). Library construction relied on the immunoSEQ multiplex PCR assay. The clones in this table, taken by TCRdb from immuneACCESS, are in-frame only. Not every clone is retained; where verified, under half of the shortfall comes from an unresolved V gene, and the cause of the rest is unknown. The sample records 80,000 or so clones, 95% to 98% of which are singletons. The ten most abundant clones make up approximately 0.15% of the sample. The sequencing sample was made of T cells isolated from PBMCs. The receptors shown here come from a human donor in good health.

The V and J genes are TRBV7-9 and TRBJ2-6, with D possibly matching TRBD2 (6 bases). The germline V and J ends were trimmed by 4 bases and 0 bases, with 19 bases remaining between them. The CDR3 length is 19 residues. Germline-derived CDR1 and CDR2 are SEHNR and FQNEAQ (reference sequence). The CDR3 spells CASSWGPGLKASGANVLTF. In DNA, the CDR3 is TGTGCCAGCAGCTGGGGACCGGGACTGAAAGCCTCTGGGGCCAACGTCCTGACTTTC.

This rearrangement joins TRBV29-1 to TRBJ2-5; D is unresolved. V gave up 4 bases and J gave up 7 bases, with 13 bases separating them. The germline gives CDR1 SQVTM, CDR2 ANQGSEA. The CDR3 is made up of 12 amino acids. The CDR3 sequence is CSVGVRQPTQYF. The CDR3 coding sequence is TGCAGCGTTGGCGTCAGGCAGCCGACCCAGTACTTC. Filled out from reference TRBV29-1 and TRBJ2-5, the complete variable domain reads SAVISQKPSRDICQRGTSLTIQCQVDSQVTMMFWYRQQPGQSLTLIATANQGSEATYESGFVIDKFPISRPNLTFSTLTVSNMSPEDSSIYLCSVGVRQPTQYFGPGTRLLVL.

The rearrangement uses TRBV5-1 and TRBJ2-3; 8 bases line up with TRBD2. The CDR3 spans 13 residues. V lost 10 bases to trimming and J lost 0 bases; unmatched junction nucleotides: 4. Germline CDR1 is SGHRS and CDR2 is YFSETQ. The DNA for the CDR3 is TGCGCCGGGTCTAGCGGGAGCACAGATACGCAGTATTTT. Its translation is CAGSSGSTDTQYF.

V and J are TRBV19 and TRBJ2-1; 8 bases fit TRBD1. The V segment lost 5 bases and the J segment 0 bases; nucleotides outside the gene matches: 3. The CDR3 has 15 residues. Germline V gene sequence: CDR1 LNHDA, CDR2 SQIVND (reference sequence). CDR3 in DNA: TGTGCCAGTAGTTACAGGGGGAGCTCCTACAATGAGCAGTTCTTC. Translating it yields CASSYRGSSYNEQFF.

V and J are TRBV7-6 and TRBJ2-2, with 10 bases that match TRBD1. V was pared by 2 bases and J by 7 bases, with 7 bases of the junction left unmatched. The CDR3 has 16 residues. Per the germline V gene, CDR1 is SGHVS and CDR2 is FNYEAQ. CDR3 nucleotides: TGTGCCAGCAGCTTAACGCCGGACAGGGGGGGCGGGGAGCTGTTTTTT. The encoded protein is CASSLTPDRGGGELFF.

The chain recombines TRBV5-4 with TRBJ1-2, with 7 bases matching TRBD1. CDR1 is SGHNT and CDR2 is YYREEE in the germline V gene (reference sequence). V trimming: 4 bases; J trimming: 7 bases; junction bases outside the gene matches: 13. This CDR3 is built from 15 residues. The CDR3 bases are TGTGCCAGCAGCCGAACAGGGGTGTCTTCTCGTGGCTACACCTTC. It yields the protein CASSRTGVSSRGYTF.

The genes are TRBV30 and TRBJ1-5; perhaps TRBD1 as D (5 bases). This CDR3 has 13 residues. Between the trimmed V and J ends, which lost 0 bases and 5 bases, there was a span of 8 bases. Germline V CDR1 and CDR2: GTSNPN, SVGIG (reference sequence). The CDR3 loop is CAWSVTGDQPQHF. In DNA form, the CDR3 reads TGTGCCTGGAGTGTCACAGGAGATCAGCCCCAGCATTTT. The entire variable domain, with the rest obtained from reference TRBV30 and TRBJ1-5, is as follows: SQTIHQWPATLVQPVGSPLSLECTVEGTSNPNLYWYRQAAGRGLQLLFYSVGIGQISSEVPQNLSASRPQDRQFILSSKKLLLSDSGFYLCAWSVTGDQPQHFGDGTRLSIL.

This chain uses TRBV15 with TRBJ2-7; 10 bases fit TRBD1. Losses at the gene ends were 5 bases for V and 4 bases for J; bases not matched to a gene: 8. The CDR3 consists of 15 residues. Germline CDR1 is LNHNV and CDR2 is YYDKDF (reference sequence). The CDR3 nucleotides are TGTGCCACCAGCCAAACATTGGGACAGGGGTACGAGCAGTACTTC. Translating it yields CATSQTLGQGYEQYF.

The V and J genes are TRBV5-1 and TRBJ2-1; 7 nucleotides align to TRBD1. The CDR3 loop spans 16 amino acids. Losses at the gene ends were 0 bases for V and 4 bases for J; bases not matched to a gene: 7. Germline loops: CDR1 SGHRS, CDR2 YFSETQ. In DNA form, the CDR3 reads TGCGCCAGCAGCTTGGAAGTAAGGGGGCCTTACAATGAGCAGTTCTTC. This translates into CASSLEVRGPYNEQFF.

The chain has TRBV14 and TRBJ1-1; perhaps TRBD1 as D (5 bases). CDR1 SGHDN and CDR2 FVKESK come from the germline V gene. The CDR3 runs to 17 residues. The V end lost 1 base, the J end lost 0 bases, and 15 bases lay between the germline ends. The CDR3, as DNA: TGTGCCAGCAGCCAAGTAGCAGGAGAGACAGTGAACACTGAAGCTTTCTTT. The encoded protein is CASSQVAGETVNTEAFF. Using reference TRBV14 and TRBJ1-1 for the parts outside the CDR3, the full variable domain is EAGVTQFPSHSVIEKGQTVTLRCDPISGHDNLYWYRRVMGKEIKFLLHFVKESKQDESGMPNNRFLAERTGGTYSTLKVQPAELEDSGVYFCASSQVAGETVNTEAFFGQGTRLTVV.

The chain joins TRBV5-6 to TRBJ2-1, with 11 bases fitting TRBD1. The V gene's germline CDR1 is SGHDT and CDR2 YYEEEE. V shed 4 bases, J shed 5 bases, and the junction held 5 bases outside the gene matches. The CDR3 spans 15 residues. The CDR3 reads CASSLGTGGHNEQFF. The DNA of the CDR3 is TGTGCCAGCAGCCTGGGGACAGGGGGGCACAATGAGCAGTTCTTC.

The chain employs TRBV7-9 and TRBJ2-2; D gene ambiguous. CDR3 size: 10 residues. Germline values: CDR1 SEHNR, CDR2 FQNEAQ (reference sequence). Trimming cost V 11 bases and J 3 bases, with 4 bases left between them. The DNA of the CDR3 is TGTGCCGGCTACACCGGGGAGCTGTTTTTT. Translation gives CAGYTGELFF.

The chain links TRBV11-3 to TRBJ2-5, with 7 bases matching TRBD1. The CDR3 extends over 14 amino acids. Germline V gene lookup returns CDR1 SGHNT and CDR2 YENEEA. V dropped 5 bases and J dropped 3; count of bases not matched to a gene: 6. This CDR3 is CASSPDREEETQYF. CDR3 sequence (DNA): TGTGCCAGCAGCCCAGACAGGGAAGAAGAGACCCAGTACTTC. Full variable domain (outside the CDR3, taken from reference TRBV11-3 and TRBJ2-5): EAGVVQSPRYKIIEKKQPVAFWCNPISGHNTLYWYLQNLGQGPELLIRYENEEAVDDSQLPKDRFSAERLKGVDSTLKIQPAELGDSAVYLCASSPDREEETQYFGPGTRLLVL.

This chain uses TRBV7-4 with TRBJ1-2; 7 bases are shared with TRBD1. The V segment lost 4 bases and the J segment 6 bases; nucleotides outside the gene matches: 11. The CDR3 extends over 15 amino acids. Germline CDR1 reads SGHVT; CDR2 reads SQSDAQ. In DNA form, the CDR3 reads TGTGCCAGCAGCTCAATCTTTAAGGGGGCCCATGGCTACACCTTC. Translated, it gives CASSSIFKGAHGYTF.

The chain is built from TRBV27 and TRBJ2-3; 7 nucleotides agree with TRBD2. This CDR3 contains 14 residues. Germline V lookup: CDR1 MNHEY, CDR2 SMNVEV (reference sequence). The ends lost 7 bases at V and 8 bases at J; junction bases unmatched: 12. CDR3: CASTFAEPGGTQYF. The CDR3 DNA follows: TGTGCCAGCACCTTCGCGGAGCCGGGGGGTACGCAGTATTTT.

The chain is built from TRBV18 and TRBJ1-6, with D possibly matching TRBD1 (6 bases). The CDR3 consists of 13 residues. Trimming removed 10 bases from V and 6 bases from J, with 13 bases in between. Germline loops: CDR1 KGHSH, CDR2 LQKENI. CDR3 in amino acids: CATRGQLNSPLHF. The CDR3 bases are TGTGCCACCCGAGGACAGCTTAATTCACCCCTCCACTTT.

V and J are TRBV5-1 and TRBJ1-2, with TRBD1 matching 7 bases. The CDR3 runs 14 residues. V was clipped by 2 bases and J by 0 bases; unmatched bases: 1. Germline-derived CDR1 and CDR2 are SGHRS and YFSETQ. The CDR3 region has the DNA TGCGCCAGCAGCTTACAGGGGTCTAACTATGGCTACACCTTC. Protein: CASSLQGSNYGYTF.

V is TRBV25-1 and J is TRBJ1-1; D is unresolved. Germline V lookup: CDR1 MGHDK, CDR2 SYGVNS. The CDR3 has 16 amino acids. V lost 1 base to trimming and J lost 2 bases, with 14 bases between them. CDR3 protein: CASSESWPAGNTEAFF. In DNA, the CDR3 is TGTGCCAGCAGTGAATCCTGGCCGGCGGGAAACACTGAAGCTTTCTTT.

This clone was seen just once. CDR3 protein: CASSLTGFGYEQYF. DNA for the CDR3: TGTGCCAGCAGCTTGACAGGTTTTGGGTACGAGCAGTACTTC. The chain combines TRBV7-6 with TRBJ2-7, with TRBD1 as a possible D gene (6 bases). The CDR3 is made up of 14 amino acids. Trimming removed 3 bases from V and 4 bases from J, with 13 bases in between. Germline CDR1 reads SGHVS; CDR2 reads FNYEAQ. Using reference TRBV7-6 and TRBJ2-7 for the parts outside the CDR3, the full variable domain is GAGVSQSPRYKVTKRGQDVALRCDPISGHVSLYWYRQALGQGPEFLTYFNYEAQQDKSGLPNDRFSAERPEGSISTLTIQRTEQRDSAMYRCASSLTGFGYEQYFGPGTRLTVT.

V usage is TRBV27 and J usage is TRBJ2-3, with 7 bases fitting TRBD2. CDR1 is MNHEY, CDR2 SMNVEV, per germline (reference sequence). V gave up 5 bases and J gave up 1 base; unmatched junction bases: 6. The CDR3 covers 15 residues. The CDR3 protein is CASSVAGLGTDTQYF. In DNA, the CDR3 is TGTGCCAGCAGTGTAGCGGGCCTCGGCACAGATACGCAGTATTTT.

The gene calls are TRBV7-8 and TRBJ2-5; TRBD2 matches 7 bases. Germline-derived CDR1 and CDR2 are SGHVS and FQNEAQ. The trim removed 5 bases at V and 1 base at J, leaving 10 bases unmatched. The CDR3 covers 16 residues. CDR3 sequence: CASSGYSGPSQETQYF. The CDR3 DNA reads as TGTGCCAGCAGCGGATATAGCGGGCCGTCCCAAGAGACCCAGTACTTC.